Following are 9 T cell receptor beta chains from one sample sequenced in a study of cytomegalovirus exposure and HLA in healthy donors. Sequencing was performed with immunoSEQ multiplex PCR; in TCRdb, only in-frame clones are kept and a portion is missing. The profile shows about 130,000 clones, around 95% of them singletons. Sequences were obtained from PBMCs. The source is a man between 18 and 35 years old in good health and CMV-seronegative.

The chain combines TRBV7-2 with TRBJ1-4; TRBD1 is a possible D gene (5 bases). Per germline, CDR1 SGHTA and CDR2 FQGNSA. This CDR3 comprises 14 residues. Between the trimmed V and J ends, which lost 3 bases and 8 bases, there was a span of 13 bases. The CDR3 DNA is TGTGCCAGCAGCTTGGGGCAGTCAGGGGAAAAACTGTTTTTT. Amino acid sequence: CASSLGQSGEKLFF.

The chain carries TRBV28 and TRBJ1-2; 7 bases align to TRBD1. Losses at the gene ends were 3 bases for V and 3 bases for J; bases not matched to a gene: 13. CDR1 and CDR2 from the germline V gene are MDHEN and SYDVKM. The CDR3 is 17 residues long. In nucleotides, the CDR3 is TGTGCCAGCAGTTTTCCGAAGGGGCAGGGGGGACACTATGGCTACACCTTC. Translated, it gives CASSFPKGQGGHYGYTF.

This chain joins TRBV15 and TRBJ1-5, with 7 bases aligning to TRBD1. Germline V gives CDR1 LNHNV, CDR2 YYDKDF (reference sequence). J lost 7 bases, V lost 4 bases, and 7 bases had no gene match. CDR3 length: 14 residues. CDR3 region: CATSTDRELQPQHF. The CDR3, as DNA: TGTGCCACCAGCACCGACAGGGAGTTACAGCCCCAGCATTTT.

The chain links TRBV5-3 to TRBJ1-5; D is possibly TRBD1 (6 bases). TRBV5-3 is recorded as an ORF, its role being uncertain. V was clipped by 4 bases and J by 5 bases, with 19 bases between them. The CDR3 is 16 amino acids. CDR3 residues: CARSPWPRDIYQPQHF. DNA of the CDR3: TGTGCCAGAAGCCCCTGGCCCCGGGACATTTATCAGCCCCAGCATTTT.

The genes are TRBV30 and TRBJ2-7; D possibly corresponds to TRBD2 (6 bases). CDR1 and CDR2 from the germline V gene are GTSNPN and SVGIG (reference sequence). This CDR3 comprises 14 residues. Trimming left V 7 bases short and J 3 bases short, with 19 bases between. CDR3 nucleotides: TGTGCCTCAACCCCACTTAGGGGAGGCTACGAGCAGTACTTC. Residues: CASTPLRGGYEQYF.

The CDR3: CASSLISDPNQPQHF. CDR3 sequence (DNA): TGTGCCAGCAGCTTAATCAGCGATCCCAATCAGCCCCAGCATTTT. The V call is TRBV11-2, the J call TRBJ1-5; D unclear. The CDR3 loop spans 15 amino acids. V was trimmed by 2 bases and J by 3 bases, leaving 11 bases between them. Germline V CDR1 and CDR2: SGHAT, FQNNGV.

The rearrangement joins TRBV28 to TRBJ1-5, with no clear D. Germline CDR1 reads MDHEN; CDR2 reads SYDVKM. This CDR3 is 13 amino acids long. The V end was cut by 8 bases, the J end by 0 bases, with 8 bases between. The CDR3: CASCTNSNQPQHF. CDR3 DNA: TGTGCCAGCTGCACTAATAGCAATCAGCCCCAGCATTTT.

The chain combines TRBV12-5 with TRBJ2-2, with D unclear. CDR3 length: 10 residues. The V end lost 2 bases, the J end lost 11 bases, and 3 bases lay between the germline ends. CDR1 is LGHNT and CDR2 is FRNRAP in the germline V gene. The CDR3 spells CASGLQELFF. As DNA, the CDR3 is TGTGCTAGTGGTTTGCAAGAGCTGTTTTTT.

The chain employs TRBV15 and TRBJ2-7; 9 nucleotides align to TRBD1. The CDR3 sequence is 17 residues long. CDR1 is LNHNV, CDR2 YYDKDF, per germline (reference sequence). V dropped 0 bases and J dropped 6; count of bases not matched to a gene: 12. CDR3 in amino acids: CATSRDEAGTGFSEQYF. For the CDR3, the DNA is TGTGCCACCAGCAGAGATGAAGCCGGGACAGGGTTCTCCGAGCAGTACTTC.